This TCR beta chain derives from a study of response to subunit inactivated influenza vaccine. Whole-study results and caveats: A suggestion made by the authors is that each seasonal influenza vaccination recruits few new T cells.

Trimming removed 4 bases from V and 8 bases from J, with 5 bases in between. The CDR3 is 11 residues long. One entry per CDR3 protein results from TCRdb running MiXCR on the RT-PCR reads. The sample includes around 300,000 distinct CDR3 sequences, about 20% seen only once; the top ten take 10%. This clonotype was counted between two and nine times. The antigen remains undetermined. The clonotype comes from a man aged 50 to 69 who received an inactivated influenza vaccine. The sequences come from PBMCs from blood, collected about 19 months after vaccination. V gene TRBV12-3 or TRBV12-4 combines with J gene TRBJ1-4; D call uncertain. The CDR3 DNA sequence: TGTGCCAGCAGTTCGGTCGAAAAACTGTTTTTT. This gives the protein CASSSVEKLFF.